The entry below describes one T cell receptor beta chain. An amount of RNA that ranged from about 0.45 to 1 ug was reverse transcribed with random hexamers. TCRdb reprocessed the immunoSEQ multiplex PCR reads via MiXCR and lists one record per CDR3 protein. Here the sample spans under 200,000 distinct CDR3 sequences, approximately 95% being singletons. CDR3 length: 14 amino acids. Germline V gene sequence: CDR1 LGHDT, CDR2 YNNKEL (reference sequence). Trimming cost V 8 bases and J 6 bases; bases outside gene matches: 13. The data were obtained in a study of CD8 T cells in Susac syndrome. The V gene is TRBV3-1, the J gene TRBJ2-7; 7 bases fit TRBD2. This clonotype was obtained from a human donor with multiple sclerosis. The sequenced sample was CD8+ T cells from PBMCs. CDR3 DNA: TGTGCCAGCGGTACTAGCGTGGGACTTCGCGAGCAGTACTTC. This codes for CASGTSVGLREQYF.